The table lists the clone carrying this T cell receptor beta chain with many counts. Its antigen is unidentified. Mismatch with germline at one junction end may stem from a read error. TCRdb independently ran MiXCR on the multiplex PCR reads; one entry per CDR3 protein. Of about 270,000 distinct CDR3 sequences listed, around 30% are singletons. This CDR3 is built from 17 residues. These data belong to a study of breast tumors, draining lymph nodes, adjacent tissues. Study-wide results and limits: The lymph node origin of tumor T cells was framed as consistent with a hypothesis, not demonstrated.

Axillary draining lymph nodes of breast cancer patients supplied the node samples. Sequenced input: axillary lymph node tissue. This sequence originates from a female donor with breast cancer. Some clones in this sample may be carry-over from other donors' samples. The chain is built from TRBV12-3 or TRBV12-4 and TRBJ2-2, with 9 bases that match TRBD2. The CDR3 is CASTHAGLAMNIGELFF. The DNA for the CDR3 is TGTGCCAGCACCCACGCGGGACTAGCCATGAACATCGGGGAGCTGTTTTTT.